This T cell receptor (beta chain) was identified during a study of blood T cells in healthy people across ages. Points from the study as a whole: Estimates of diversity drawn from one million T cells were considered underestimates. A roughly linear fall in TCR beta diversity per million T cells was seen with increasing age.

The CDR3 is 17 amino acids. Germline V gene data show CDR1 as SGHTA and CDR2 as FQGNSA. V was clipped by 4 bases and J by 0 bases; unmatched bases: 8. A second PCR, run for roughly 7 to 12 cycles, used a sample-barcoded 5' primer plus a J-beta primer mix. TCRdb independently ran MiXCR on the 5' RACE reads; one entry per CDR3 protein. The profile shows some 1.4 million distinct CDR3 sequences, 40% to 50% of them singletons. This clonotype showed up just a few times. What it recognizes is unknown. This sequence joins TRBV7-2 and TRBJ1-2; 10 bases fit TRBD1. Material: blood. The sequence derives from a woman aged 18-35 years in good health. The CDR3 reads CASSSGTGVIANYGYTF. DNA for the CDR3: TGTGCCAGCAGCTCCGGGACAGGGGTCATAGCTAACTATGGCTACACCTTC.